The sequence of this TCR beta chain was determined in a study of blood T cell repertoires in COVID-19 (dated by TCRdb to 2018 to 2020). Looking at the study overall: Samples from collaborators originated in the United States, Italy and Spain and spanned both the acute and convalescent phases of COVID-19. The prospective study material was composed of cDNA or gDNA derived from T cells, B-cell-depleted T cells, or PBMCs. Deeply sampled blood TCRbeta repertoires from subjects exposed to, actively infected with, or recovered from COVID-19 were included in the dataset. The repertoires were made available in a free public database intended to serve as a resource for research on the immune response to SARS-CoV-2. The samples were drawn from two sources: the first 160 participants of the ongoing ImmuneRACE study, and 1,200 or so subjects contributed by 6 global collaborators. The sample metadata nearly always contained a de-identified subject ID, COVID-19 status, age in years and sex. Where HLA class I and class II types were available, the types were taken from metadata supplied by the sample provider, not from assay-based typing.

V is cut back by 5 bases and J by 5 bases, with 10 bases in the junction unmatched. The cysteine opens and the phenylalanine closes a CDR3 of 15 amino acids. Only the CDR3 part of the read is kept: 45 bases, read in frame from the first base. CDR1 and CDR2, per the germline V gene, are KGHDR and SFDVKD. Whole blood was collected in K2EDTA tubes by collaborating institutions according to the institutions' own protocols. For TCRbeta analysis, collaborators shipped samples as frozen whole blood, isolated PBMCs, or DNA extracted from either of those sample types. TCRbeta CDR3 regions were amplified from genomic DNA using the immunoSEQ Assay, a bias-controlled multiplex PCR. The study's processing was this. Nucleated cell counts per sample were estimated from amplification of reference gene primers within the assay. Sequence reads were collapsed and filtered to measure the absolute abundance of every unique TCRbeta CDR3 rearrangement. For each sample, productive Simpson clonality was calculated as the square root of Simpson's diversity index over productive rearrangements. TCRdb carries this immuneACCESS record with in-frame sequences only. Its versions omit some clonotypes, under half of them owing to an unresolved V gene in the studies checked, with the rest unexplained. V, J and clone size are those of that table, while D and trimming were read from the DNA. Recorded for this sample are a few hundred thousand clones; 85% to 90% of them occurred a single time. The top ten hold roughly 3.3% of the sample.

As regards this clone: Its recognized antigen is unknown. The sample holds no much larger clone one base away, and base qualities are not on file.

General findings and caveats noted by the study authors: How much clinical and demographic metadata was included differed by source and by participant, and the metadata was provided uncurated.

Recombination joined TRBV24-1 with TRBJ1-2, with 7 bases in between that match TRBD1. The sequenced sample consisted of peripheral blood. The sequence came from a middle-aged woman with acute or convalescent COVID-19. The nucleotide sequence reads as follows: TGTGCCACCAGTGGCATGGAGGGGGCAGGATATGGCTACACCTTC. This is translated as CATSGMEGAGYGYTF.